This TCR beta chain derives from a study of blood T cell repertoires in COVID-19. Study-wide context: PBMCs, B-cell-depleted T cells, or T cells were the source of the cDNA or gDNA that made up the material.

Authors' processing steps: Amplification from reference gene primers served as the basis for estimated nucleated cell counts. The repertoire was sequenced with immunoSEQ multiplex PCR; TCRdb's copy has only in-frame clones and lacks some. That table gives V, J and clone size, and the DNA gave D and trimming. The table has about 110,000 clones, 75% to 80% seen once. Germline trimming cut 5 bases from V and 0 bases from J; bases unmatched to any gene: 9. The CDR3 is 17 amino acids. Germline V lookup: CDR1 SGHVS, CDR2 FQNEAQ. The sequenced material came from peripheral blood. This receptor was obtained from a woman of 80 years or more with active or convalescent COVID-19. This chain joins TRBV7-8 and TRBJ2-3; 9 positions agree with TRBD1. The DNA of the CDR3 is TGTGCCAGCAGCGTGAGGGGGGACAGGGCAAGCACAGATACGCAGTATTTT. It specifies CASSVRGDRASTDTQYF.